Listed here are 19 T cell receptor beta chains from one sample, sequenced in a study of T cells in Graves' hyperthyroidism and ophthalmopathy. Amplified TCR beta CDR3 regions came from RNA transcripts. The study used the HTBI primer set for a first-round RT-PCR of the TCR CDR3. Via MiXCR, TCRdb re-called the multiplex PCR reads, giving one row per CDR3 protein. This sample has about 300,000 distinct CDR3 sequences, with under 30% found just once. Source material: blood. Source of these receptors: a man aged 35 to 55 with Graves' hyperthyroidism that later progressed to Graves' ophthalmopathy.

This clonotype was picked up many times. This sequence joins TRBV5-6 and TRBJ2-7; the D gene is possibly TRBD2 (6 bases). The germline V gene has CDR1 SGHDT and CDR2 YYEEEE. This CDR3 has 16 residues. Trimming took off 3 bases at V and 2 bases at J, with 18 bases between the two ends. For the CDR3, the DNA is TGTGCCAGCAGCTCCCCGAAGGGGAGGAGGCCCTACGAGCAGTACTTC. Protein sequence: CASSSPKGRRPYEQYF.

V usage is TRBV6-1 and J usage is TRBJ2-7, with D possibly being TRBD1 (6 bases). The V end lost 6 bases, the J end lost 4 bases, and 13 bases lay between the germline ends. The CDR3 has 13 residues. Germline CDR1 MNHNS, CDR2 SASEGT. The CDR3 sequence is CASSLRTAYEQYF. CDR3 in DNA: TGTGCCAGCAGCCTCAGGACAGCTTACGAGCAGTACTTC.

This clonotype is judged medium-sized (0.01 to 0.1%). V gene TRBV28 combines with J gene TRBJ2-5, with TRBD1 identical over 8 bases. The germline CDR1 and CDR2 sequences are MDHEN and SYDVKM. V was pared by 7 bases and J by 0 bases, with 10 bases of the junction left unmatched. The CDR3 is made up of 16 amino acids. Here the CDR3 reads CASTPGQGQNQETQYF. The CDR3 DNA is TGTGCCAGCACACCAGGACAGGGACAAAACCAAGAGACCCAGTACTTC.

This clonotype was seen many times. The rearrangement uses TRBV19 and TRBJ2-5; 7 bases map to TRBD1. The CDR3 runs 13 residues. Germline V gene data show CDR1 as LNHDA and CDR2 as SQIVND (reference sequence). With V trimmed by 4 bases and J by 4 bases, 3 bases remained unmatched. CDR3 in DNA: TGTGCCAGTAGTAATACAGGGGCAGAGACCCAGTACTTC. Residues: CASSNTGAETQYF.

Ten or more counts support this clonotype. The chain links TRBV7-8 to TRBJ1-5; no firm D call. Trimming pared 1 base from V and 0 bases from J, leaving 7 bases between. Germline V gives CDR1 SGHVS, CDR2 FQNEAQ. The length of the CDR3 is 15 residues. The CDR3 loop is CASSLVVGSNQPQHF. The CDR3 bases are TGTGCCAGCAGCTTAGTTGTGGGTAGCAATCAGCCCCAGCATTTT.

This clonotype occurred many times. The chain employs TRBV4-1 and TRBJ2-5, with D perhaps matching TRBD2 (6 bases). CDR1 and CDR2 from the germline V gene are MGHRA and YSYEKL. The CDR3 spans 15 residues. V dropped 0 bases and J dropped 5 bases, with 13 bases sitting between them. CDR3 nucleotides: TGCGCCAGCAGCCAAGAGCAGCCGGGGAGGGAGACCCAGTACTTC. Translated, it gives CASSQEQPGRETQYF.

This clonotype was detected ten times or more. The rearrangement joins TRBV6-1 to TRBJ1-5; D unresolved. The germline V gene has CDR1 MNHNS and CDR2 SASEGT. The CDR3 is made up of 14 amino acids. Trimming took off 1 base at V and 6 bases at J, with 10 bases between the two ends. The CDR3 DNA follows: TGTGCCAGCAGTGAAGAGGCCAGCCTTCAGCCCCAGCATTTT. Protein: CASSEEASLQPQHF.

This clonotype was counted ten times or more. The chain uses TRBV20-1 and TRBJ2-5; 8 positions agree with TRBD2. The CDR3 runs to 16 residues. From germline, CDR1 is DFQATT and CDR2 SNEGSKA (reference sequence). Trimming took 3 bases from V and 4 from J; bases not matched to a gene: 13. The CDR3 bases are TGCAGTGCTAGTCAGAGCGGGAGTACTGGGGGAGAGACCCAGTACTTC. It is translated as CSASQSGSTGGETQYF.

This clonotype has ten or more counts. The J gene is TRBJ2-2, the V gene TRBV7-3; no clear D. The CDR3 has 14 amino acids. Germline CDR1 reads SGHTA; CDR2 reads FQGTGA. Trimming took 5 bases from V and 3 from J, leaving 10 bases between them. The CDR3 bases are TGTGCCAGCAGCCGCTCGACCTACACCGGGGAGCTGTTTTTT. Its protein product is CASSRSTYTGELFF. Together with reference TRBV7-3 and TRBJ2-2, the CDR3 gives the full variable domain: GAGVSQTPSNKVTEKGKYVELRCDPISGHTALYWYRQSLGQGPEFLIYFQGTGAADDSGLPNDRFFAVRPEGSVSTLKIQRTERGDSAVYLCASSRSTYTGELFFGEGSRLTVL.

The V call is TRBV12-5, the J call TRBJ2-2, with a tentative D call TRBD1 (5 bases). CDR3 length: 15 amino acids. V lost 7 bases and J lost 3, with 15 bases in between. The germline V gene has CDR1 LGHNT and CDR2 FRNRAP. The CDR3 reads CASVEQVADTGELFF. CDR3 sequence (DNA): TGTGCTAGTGTTGAACAGGTGGCGGACACCGGGGAGCTGTTTTTT.

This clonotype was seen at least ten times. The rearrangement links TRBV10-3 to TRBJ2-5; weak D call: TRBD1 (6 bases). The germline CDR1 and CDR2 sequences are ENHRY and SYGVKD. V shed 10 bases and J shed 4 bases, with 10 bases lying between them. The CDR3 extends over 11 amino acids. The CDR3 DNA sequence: TGTGCCACCTCAGGGGTAGAGACCCAGTACTTC. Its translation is CATSGVETQYF.

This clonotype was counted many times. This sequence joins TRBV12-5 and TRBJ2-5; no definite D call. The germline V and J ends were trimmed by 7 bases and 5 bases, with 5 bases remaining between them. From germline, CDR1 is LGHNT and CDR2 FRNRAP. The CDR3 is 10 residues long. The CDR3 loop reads CASARETQYF. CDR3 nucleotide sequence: TGTGCTAGTGCTCGGGAGACCCAGTACTTC.

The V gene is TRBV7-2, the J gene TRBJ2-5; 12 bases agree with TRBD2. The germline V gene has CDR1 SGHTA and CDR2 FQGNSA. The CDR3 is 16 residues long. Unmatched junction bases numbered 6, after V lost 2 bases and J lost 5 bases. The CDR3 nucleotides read TGTGCCAGCAGCTTACGACTAGCGGGAGAGGGGGAGACCCAGTACTTC. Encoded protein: CASSLRLAGEGETQYF. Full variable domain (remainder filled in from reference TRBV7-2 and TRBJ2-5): GAGVSQSPSNKVTEKGKDVELRCDPISGHTALYWYRQSLGQGLEFLIYFQGNSAPDKSGLPSDRFSAERTGGSVSTLTIQRTQQEDSAVYLCASSLRLAGEGETQYFGPGTRLLVL.

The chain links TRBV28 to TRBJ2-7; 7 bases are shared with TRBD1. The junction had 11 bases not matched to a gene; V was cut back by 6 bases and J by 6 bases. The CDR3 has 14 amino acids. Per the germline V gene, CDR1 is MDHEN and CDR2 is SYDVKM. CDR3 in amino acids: CASRGDSSFREQYF. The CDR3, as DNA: TGTGCCAGCAGGGGGGACAGCAGTTTTCGCGAGCAGTACTTC.

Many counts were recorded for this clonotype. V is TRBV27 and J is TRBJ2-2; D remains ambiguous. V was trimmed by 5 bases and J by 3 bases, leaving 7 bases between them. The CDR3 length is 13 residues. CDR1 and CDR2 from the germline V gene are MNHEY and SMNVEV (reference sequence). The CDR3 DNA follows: TGTGCCAGCAGTCCAATGTACACCGGGGAGCTGTTTTTT. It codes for CASSPMYTGELFF.

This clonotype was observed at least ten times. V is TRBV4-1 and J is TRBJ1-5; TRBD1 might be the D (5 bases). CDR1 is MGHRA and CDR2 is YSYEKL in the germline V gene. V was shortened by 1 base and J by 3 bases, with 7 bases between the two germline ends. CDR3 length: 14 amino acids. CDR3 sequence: CASSQARDNQPQHF. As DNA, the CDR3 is TGCGCCAGCAGCCAAGCCAGGGACAATCAGCCCCAGCATTTT.

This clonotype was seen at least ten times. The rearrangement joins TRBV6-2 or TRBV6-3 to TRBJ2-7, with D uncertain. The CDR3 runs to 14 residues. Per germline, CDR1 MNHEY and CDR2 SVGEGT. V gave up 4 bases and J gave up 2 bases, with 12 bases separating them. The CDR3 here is CASSSRNRTYEQYF. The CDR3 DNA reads TGTGCCAGCAGTTCCAGGAATCGAACCTACGAGCAGTACTTC.

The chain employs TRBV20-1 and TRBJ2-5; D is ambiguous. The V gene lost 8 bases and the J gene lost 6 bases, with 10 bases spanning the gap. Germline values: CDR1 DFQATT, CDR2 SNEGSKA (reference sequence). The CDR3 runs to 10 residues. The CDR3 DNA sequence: TGCAGTACCGAGGATAAGACCCAGTACTTC. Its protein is CSTEDKTQYF.

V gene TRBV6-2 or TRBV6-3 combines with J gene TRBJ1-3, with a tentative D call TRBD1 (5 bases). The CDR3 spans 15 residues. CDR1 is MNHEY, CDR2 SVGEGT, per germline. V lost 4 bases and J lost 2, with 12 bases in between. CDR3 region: CASSSGLGAGNTIYF. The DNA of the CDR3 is TGTGCCAGCAGTTCGGGACTGGGAGCTGGAAACACCATATATTTT.